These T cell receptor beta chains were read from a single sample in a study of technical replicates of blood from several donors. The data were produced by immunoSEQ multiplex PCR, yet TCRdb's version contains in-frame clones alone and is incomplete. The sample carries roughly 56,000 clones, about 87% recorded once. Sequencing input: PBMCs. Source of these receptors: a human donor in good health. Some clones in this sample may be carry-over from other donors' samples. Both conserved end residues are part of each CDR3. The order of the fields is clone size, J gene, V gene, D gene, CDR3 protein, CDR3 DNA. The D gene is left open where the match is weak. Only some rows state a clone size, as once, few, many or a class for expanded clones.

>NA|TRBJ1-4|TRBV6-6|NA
CASTGDEKLFF
TGTGCCAGCACGGGGGATGAAAAACTGTTTTTT
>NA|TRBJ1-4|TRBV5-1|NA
CASRPVAGRTNEKLFF
TGCGCCAGCAGACCGGTGGCAGGGCGGACTAATGAAAAACTGTTTTTT
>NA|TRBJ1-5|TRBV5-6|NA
CASSPNRGPQHF
TGTGCCAGCAGCCCCAACCGGGGGCCCCAGCATTTT
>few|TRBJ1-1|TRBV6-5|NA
CASSVPGNTEAFF
TGTGCCAGCAGCGTACCGGGGAACACTGAAGCTTTCTTT
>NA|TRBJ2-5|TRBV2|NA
CASSTGTYQETQYF
TGTGCCAGCAGCACCGGGACATATCAAGAGACCCAGTACTTC
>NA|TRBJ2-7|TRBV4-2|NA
CASSQDSASYEQYF
TGTGCCAGCAGCCAAGATAGCGCCTCCTACGAGCAGTACTTC
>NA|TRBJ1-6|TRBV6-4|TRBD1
CASRGQGKNSPLHF
TGTGCCAGCAGGGGACAGGGCAAAAATTCACCCCTCCACTTT
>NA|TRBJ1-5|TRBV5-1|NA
CASSPGPEGNQPQHF
TGCGCCAGCAGCCCAGGACCGGAGGGCAATCAGCCCCAGCATTTT
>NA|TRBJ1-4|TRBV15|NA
CATSRDIDRLILTATNEKLFF
TGTGCCACCAGCAGAGATATCGACAGATTAATCCTTACCGCAACTAATGAAAAACTGTTTTTT
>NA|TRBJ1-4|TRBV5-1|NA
CASQEVGATNEKLFF
TGCGCCAGCCAAGAAGTAGGGGCAACTAATGAAAAACTGTTTTTT
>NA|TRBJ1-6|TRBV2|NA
CASRLTQGKNSPLHF
TGTGCCAGCAGACTTACTCAGGGGAAGAATTCACCCCTCCACTTT
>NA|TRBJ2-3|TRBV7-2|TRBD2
CASSLLGTSGSAQYF
TGTGCCAGCAGCTTATTGGGGACTAGCGGGAGTGCCCAGTATTTT
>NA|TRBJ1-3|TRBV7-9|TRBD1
CASSPGQGAQGNTIYF
TGTGCCAGCAGCCCCGGACAGGGGGCGCAGGGAAACACCATATATTTT
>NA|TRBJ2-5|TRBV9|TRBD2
CASSAGGLAEQETQYF
TGTGCCAGCAGCGCCGGGGGACTAGCGGAACAAGAGACCCAGTACTTC
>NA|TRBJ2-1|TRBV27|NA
CASSFLPGHVASSSYNEQFF
TGTGCCAGCAGTTTCCTACCCGGACACGTAGCCTCGAGCTCCTACAATGAGCAGTTCTTC
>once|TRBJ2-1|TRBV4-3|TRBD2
CASSQDGSGSSYNEQFF
TGCGCCAGCAGCCAAGATGGGAGCGGGAGTTCCTACAATGAGCAGTTCTTC
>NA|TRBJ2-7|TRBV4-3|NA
CASSQGAISEQYF
TGCGCCAGCAGCCAAGGAGCGATTAGCGAGCAGTACTTC
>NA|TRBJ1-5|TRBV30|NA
CAWSEGSNQPQHF
TGTGCCTGGAGTGAGGGGTCCAATCAGCCCCAGCATTTT
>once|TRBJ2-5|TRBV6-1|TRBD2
CASAGTSKETQYF
TGTGCCAGCGCAGGGACTAGTAAAGAGACCCAGTACTTC
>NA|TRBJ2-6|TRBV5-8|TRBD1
CASSSHRGAGANVLTF
TGTGCCAGCAGTTCTCACAGGGGCGCGGGGGCCAACGTCCTGACTTTC
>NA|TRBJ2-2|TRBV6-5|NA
CASSLQGTGELFF
TGTGCCAGCAGTTTACAGGGCACCGGGGAGCTGTTTTTT
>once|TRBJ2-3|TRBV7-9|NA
CASSFTLETDTQYF
TGTGCCAGCAGCTTCACCTTGGAGACAGATACGCAGTATTTT
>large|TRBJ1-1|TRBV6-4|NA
CASSESGNTEAFF
TGTGCCAGCAGTGAATCAGGAAACACTGAAGCTTTCTTT
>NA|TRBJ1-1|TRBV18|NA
CASSPAGRNTEAFF
TGTGCCAGCTCCCCGGCAGGGCGAAATACTGAAGCTTTCTTT
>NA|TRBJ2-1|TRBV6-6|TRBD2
CASSSGLAGWFF
TGTGCCAGCAGTTCGGGACTAGCGGGGTGGTTCTTC
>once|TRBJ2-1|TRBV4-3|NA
CASSQDNSLNEQFF
TGCGCCAGCAGCCAAGATAATTCCCTGAATGAGCAGTTCTTC
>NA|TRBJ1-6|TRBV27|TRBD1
CASGDREYSPLHF
TGTGCCAGCGGGGACAGGGAGTATTCACCCCTCCACTTT
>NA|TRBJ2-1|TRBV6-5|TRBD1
CASSSLFEGAGNEQFF
TGTGCCAGCAGTTCCCTATTCGAGGGGGCCGGGAATGAGCAGTTCTTC
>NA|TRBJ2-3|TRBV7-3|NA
CASSLSTSPSTDTQYF
TGTGCCAGCAGCTTAAGTACGAGCCCTAGCACAGATACGCAGTATTTT
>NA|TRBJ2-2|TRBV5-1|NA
CASSIQGQGGELFF
TGCGCCAGCAGCATTCAGGGTCAGGGCGGGGAGCTGTTTTTT
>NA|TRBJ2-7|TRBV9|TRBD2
CASSVVAGDLEQYF
TGTGCCAGCAGCGTTGTAGCGGGCGATCTCGAGCAGTACTTC
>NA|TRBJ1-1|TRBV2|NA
CASSEWPGERVMNTEAFF
TGTGCCAGCAGTGAATGGCCAGGGGAGAGGGTAATGAACACTGAAGCTTTCTTT
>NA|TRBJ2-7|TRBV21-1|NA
CASSKVGGAHPYEQYF
TGTGCCAGCAGCAAAGTTGGAGGGGCCCATCCATACGAGCAGTACTTC
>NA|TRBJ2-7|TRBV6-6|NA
CASRAEAYEQYF
TGTGCCAGCAGGGCGGAGGCCTACGAGCAGTACTTC
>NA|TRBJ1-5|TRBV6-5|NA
CASSSGETQPQHF
TGTGCCAGCAGCTCGGGGGAAACTCAGCCCCAGCATTTT
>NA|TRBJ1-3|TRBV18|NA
CASSPNAGSGNTIYF
TGTGCCAGCTCACCAAACGCAGGCTCTGGAAACACCATATATTTT
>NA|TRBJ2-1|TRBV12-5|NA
CASAQVAEYNEQFF
TGTGCTAGTGCCCAGGTAGCGGAATACAATGAGCAGTTCTTC
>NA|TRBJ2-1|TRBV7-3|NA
CASSDFGGAYNEQFF
TGTGCCAGCAGCGACTTCGGGGGAGCATACAATGAGCAGTTCTTC
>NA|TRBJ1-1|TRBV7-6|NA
CASSSGWRTEAFF
TGTGCCAGCAGCTCCGGCTGGAGGACTGAAGCTTTCTTT
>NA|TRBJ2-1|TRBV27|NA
CASSLFEASYNEQFF
TGTGCCAGCAGTTTATTTGAGGCTTCCTACAATGAGCAGTTCTTC
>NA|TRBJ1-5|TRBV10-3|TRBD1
CAISDADRDHQPQHF
TGTGCCATCAGTGATGCGGACAGGGATCATCAGCCCCAGCATTTT
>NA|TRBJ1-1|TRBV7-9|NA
CASSRENTEAFF
TGTGCCAGCAGTCGGGAGAACACTGAAGCTTTCTTT
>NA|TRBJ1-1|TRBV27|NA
CASSLTVNTEAFF
TGTGCCAGCAGTCTCACAGTGAACACTGAAGCTTTCTTT
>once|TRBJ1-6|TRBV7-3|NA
CASSSIRDSPLHF
TGTGCCAGCAGCTCCATCCGAGATTCACCCCTCCACTTT
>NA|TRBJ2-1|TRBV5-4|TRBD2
CASSLGLAGSLEQFF
TGTGCCAGCAGCTTGGGACTAGCGGGGTCTCTTGAGCAGTTCTTC
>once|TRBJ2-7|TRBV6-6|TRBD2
CASSYSTLAGVPEQYF
TGTGCCAGCAGTTACTCGACCCTAGCGGGAGTCCCCGAGCAGTACTTC
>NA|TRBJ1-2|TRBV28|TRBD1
CASSLRGGQEVYGYTF
TGTGCCAGCAGTTTAAGGGGGGGACAGGAGGTCTATGGCTACACCTTC
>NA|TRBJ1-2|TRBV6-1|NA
CASSEAGGYYGYTF
TGTGCCAGCAGTGAAGCCGGGGGGTACTATGGCTACACCTTC
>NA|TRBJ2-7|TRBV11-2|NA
CASSDLGPLYEQYF
TGTGCCAGCAGCGATTTGGGCCCCCTTTACGAGCAGTACTTC
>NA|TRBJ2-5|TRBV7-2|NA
CASRRTPQETQYF
TGTGCCAGCAGGAGGACACCCCAAGAGACCCAGTACTTC
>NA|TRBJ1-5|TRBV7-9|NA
CASSSQPGVPQPQHF
TGTGCCAGCAGCTCACAGCCCGGGGTGCCTCAGCCCCAGCATTTT
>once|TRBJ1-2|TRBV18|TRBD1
CASSFRDRAYGYTF
TGTGCCAGCTCATTCAGGGACAGGGCCTATGGCTACACCTTC
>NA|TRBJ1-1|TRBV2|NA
CASSAQGLNTEAFF
TGTGCCAGCAGCGCTCAGGGCTTGAACACTGAAGCTTTCTTT
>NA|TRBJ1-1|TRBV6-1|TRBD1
CASSEGTGATEAFF
TGTGCCAGCAGTGAAGGGACAGGCGCCACTGAAGCTTTCTTT
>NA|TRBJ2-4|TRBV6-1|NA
CASSEVVGDQNIQYF
TGTGCCAGCAGTGAAGTAGTAGGGGATCAAAACATTCAGTACTTC
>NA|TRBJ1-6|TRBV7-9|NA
CASSLDSLLYYNSPLHF
TGTGCCAGCAGCTTAGACAGTTTGCTCTACTATAATTCACCCCTCCACTTT
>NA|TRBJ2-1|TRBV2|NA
CASSGIEAGEQFF
TGTGCCAGCAGCGGGATCGAGGCTGGTGAGCAGTTCTTC